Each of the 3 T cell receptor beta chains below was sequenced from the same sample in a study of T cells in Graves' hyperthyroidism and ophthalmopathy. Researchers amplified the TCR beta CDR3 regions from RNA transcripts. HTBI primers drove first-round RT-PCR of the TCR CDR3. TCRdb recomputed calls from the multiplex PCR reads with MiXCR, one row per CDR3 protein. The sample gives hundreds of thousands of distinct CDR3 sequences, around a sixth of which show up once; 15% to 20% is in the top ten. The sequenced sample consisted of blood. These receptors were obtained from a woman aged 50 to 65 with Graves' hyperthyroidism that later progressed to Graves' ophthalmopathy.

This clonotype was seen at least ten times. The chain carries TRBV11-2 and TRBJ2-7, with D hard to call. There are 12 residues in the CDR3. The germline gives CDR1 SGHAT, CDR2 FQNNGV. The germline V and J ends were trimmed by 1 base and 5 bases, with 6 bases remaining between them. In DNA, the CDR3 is TGTGCCAGCAGCTTAGTTTCCCACGAGCAGTACTTC. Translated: CASSLVSHEQYF.

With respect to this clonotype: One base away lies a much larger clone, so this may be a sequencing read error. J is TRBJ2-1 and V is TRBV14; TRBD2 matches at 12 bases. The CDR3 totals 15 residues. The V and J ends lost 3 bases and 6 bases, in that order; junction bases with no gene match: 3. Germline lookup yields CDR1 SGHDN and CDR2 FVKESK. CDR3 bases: TGTGCCAGCAGCCATCCGGGACTAGCGGGCAATGAGCAGTTCTTC. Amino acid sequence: CASSHPGLAGNEQFF.

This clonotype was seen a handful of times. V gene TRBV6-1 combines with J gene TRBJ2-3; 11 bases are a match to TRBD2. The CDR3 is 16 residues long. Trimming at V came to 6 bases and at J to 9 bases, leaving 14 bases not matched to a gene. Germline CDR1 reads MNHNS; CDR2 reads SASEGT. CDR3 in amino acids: CASSPSGLAAGGTQYF. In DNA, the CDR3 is TGTGCCAGCAGCCCCTCGGGACTAGCGGCTGGCGGGACGCAGTATTTT.